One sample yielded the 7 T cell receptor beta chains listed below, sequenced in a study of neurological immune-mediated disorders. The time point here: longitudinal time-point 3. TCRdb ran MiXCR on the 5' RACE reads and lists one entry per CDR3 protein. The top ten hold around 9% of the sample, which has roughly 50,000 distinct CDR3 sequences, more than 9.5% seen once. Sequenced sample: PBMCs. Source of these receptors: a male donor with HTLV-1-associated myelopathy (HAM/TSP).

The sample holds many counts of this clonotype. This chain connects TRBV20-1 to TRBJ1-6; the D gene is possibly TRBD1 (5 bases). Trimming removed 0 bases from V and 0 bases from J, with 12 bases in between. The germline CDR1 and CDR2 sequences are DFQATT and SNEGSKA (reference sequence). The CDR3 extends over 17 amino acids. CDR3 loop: CSARDRAGSSYNSPLHF. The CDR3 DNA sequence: TGCAGTGCTAGAGATCGGGCAGGGAGCTCCTATAATTCACCCCTCCACTTT.

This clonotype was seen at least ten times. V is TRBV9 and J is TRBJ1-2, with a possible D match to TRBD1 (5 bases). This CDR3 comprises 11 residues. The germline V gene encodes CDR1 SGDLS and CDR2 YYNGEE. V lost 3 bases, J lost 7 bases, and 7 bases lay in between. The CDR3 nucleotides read TGTGCCAGCAGCGCCACAGGTGGCTACACCTTC. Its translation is CASSATGGYTF.

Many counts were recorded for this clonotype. The CDR3 DNA reads TGCGCCAGCAGGAAGGGTTGGAACACTGAAGCTTTCTTT. Translation: CASRKGWNTEAFF. V usage is TRBV5-1 and J usage is TRBJ1-1; D ambiguous. The germline gives CDR1 SGHRS, CDR2 YFSETQ. The CDR3 sequence is 13 residues long. V was clipped by 5 bases and J by 1 base, with 9 bases between them.

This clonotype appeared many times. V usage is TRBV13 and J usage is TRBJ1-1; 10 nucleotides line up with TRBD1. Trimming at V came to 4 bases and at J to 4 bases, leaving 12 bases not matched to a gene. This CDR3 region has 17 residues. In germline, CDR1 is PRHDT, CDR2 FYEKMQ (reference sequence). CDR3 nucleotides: TGTGCCAGCAGCTCCCCACGGGACAGGGGATTAAGCACTGAAGCTTTCTTT. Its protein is CASSSPRDRGLSTEAFF.

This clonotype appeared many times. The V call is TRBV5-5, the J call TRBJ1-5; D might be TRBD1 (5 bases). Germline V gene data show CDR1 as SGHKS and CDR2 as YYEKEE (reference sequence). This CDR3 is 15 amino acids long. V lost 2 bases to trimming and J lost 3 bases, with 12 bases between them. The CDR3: CASSFRDGDNQPQHF. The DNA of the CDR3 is TGTGCCAGCAGCTTTAGGGACGGTGACAATCAGCCCCAGCATTTT.

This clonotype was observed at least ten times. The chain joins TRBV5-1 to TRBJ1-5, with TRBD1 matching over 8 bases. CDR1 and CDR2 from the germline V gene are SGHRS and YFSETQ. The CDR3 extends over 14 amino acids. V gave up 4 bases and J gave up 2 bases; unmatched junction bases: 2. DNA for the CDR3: TGCGCCAGCAGCCCAGGGGGCGGCAATCAGCCCCAGCATTTT. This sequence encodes CASSPGGGNQPQHF.

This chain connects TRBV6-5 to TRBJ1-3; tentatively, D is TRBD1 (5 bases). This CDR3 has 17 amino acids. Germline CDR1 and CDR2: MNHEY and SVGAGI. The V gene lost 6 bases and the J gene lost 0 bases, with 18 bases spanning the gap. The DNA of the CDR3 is TGTGCCAGCAGCCCCCTGAGTCAGGGCCGCTCTGGAAACACCATATATTTT. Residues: CASSPLSQGRSGNTIYF.